Listed here are 28 T cell receptor beta chains from one sample, sequenced in a study of blood T cell repertoires in COVID-19 (dated by TCRdb to the early 2020s). The library came from the immunoSEQ multiplex PCR assay. The immuneACCESS repertoire file appears here via TCRdb, limited to in-frame rearrangements. These files lack a portion of the clones; in checked studies, under half of the deficit traces to unresolved V genes, and the cause of the others is not known. The sample yields 430,000 or so clones; around 90% were counted once. The top ten clones comprise 0.7% to 0.85% of the sample. The sequenced sample was peripheral blood. The receptors derive from a man between 18 and 29 years old with COVID-19, enrolled during active disease.

The CDR3 region is CASSVGQGAWANEKLFF. The CDR3, as DNA: TGTGCCAGCAGTGTAGGACAGGGGGCGTGGGCTAATGAAAAACTGTTTTTT. J is TRBJ1-4 and V is TRBV25-1; 11 bases map to TRBD1. Germline loops: CDR1 MGHDK, CDR2 SYGVNS. This CDR3 region has 17 residues. With 4 bases clipped from V and 3 bases from J, the junction kept 7 bases outside the gene matches. Variable domain in full (rest from reference TRBV25-1 and TRBJ1-4): EADIYQTPRYLVIGTGKKITLECSQTMGHDKMYWYQQDPGMELHLIHYSYGVNSTEKGDLSSESTVSRIRTEHFPLTLESARPSHTSQYLCASSVGQGAWANEKLFFGSGTQLSVL.

This sequence joins TRBV7-2 and TRBJ2-7, with unresolved D. With 5 bases removed from V and 2 bases from J, the gap between germline ends came to 13 bases. CDR3 length: 14 residues. The germline gives CDR1 SGHTA, CDR2 FQGNSA. The CDR3: CASSPGERAYEQYF. The CDR3 nucleotides are TGTGCCAGCAGCCCAGGTGAAAGAGCCTACGAGCAGTACTTC.

This chain joins TRBV3-1 (or the pseudogene TRBV3-2) and TRBJ1-2, with TRBD1 matching 7 bases. J was trimmed by 3 bases and V by 1 base; bases with no gene match: 5. CDR3 length: 15 residues. Germline V gene data show CDR1 as LGHDT and CDR2 as YNNKEL (reference sequence). The DNA for the CDR3 is TGTGCCAGCAGCCAAGGGCAGGGGGTTTACTATGGCTACACCTTC. It is translated as CASSQGQGVYYGYTF.

The V call is TRBV18, the J call TRBJ2-1; no reliable D call. Trimming pared 0 bases from V and 4 bases from J, leaving 7 bases between. The CDR3 sequence is 14 residues long. Germline V gives CDR1 KGHSH, CDR2 LQKENI. This CDR3 is CASSPPWQYNEQFF. The CDR3 DNA reads as TGTGCCAGCTCACCACCGTGGCAGTACAATGAGCAGTTCTTC.

The chain has TRBV15 and TRBJ2-7; D is unresolved. Looked up from germline, CDR1 is LNHNV and CDR2 is YYDKDF (reference sequence). Trimming removed 2 bases from V and 5 bases from J, with 7 bases in between. This CDR3 has 12 residues. The CDR3 nucleotides are TGTGCCACCAGCAGATATACAGACGAGCAGTACTTC. Its translation: CATSRYTDEQYF.

On this clone itself: Additional DNA sequences in this sample encode the identical CDR3. The rearrangement links TRBV6-6 to TRBJ1-1, with TRBD1 matching 8 bases. Germline V CDR1 and CDR2: MNHNY, SVGAGI (reference sequence). J gave up 4 bases and V 4 bases, and 2 bases lay outside the gene matches. This CDR3 contains 13 residues. The CDR3 loop reads CASSSTGGTEAFF. DNA of the CDR3: TGTGCCAGCAGTTCTACAGGGGGCACTGAAGCTTTCTTT.

This clone was detected once. This chain links TRBV9 with TRBJ2-1, with TRBD2 matching over 8 bases. V lost 0 bases and J lost 0; bases outside the gene matches: 8. The germline V gene encodes CDR1 SGDLS and CDR2 YYNGEE. This CDR3 has 18 residues. The CDR3 DNA is TGTGCCAGCAGCGTAGCGGCGGGGGGCGTTAGCTCCTACAATGAGCAGTTCTTC. Translation gives CASSVAAGGVSSYNEQFF.

The chain has TRBV18 and TRBJ2-6, with D perhaps matching TRBD1 (5 bases). The CDR3 consists of 18 residues. Germline values: CDR1 KGHSH, CDR2 LQKENI. V lost 1 base and J 2 bases, leaving 15 bases between the germline ends. The CDR3 reads CASSPLDVRQTGANVLTF. The DNA of the CDR3 is TGTGCCAGCTCACCACTTGACGTACGACAGACTGGGGCCAACGTCCTGACTTTC.

The CDR3 here is CASSERGRRGREQYF. CDR3 in DNA: TGTGCCAGCAGCGAACGCGGGAGACGTGGTCGGGAGCAGTACTTC. V usage is TRBV7-8 and J usage is TRBJ2-7, with 7 bases aligning to TRBD2. The CDR3 extends over 15 amino acids. Germline trimming cut 5 bases from V and 7 bases from J; bases unmatched to any gene: 14. Looked up from germline, CDR1 is SGHVS and CDR2 is FQNEAQ.

A single count supports this clone. V is TRBV27 and J is TRBJ1-4; 8 bases fit TRBD1. Germline CDR1 and CDR2: MNHEY and SMNVEV (reference sequence). This CDR3 is 17 amino acids long. Germline trimming cut 4 bases from V and 8 bases from J; bases unmatched to any gene: 15. The CDR3 region is CASSSRRRQGRREKLFF. The CDR3 nucleotides are TGTGCCAGCAGTTCAAGACGTAGACAGGGGCGCCGGGAAAAACTGTTTTTT.

The genes are TRBV27 and TRBJ2-1; possibly TRBD2 for D (5 bases). Germline CDR1 is MNHEY and CDR2 is SMNVEV (reference sequence). V was trimmed by 4 bases and J by 0 bases, leaving 22 bases between them. The CDR3 is made up of 19 amino acids. The DNA for the CDR3 is TGTGCCAGCAGTTCCCCGGGCAAGGGAGCGCGTGACTCCTACAATGAGCAGTTCTTC. Translating it yields CASSSPGKGARDSYNEQFF.

This clone was observed once. The genes are TRBV6-6 and TRBJ1-2; D unclear. The CDR3 is 14 residues long. Germline-derived CDR1 and CDR2 are MNHNY and SVGAGI (reference sequence). V was clipped by 2 bases and J by 6 bases, with 13 bases between them. CDR3: CASSYGVARDGYTF. CDR3 bases: TGTGCCAGCAGTTACGGTGTAGCCCGGGATGGCTACACCTTC.

The CDR3 protein is CASSRQGVTEAFF. The DNA for the CDR3 is TGTGCCAGCAGCCGACAGGGGGTCACTGAAGCTTTCTTT. The chain recombines TRBV6-5 with TRBJ1-1, with TRBD1 matching 9 bases. Germline V gives CDR1 MNHEY, CDR2 SVGAGI. CDR3 length: 13 amino acids. V was clipped by 6 bases and J by 4 bases; unmatched bases: 3.

The chain recombines TRBV5-1 with TRBJ2-1; 10 bases are a match to TRBD2. The J segment lost 7 bases and the V segment lost 0 bases, leaving 4 bases of the junction unmatched. Germline loops: CDR1 SGHRS, CDR2 YFSETQ. The CDR3 runs to 15 residues. CDR3 residues: CASSLDPSGRNEQFF. CDR3 DNA: TGCGCCAGCAGCTTGGACCCTAGCGGGAGAAATGAGCAGTTCTTC.

This chain uses TRBV6-2 or TRBV6-3 with TRBJ2-1; 13 bases align to TRBD2. Trimming removed 4 bases from V and 9 bases from J; junction bases left unmatched: 12. The V gene's germline CDR1 is MNHEY and CDR2 SVGEGT. The CDR3 loop spans 17 amino acids. CDR3 in DNA: TGTGCCAGCAGTTCCCGTCCGGGACTAGCGGGGATCGGTGAGCAGTTCTTC. It specifies CASSSRPGLAGIGEQFF.

The V call is TRBV7-8, the J call TRBJ2-7; 14 bases are a match to TRBD2. With 5 bases clipped from V and 7 bases from J, the junction kept 7 bases outside the gene matches. Germline CDR1 reads SGHVS; CDR2 reads FQNEAQ. The CDR3 has 15 residues. This CDR3 reads CASSQGTSGSREQYF. DNA for the CDR3: TGTGCCAGCAGCCAAGGGACTAGCGGGAGTCGAGAGCAGTACTTC. The variable domain in full, completed from reference TRBV7-8 and TRBJ2-7, reads GAGVSQSPRYKVAKRGQDVALRCDPISGHVSLFWYQQALGQGPEFLTYFQNEAQLDKSGLPSDRFFAERPEGSVSTLKIQRTQQEDSAVYLCASSQGTSGSREQYFGPGTRLTVT.

The V call is TRBV7-9, the J call TRBJ1-2, with D perhaps matching TRBD1 (5 bases). The germline CDR1 and CDR2 sequences are SEHNR and FQNEAQ (reference sequence). Trimming removed 5 bases from V and 3 bases from J, with 10 bases in between. This CDR3 has 13 residues. CDR3 loop: CASSLDTDYGYTF. The DNA for the CDR3 is TGTGCCAGCAGCCTGGACACCGACTATGGCTACACCTTC.

V usage is TRBV7-2 and J usage is TRBJ2-7; the D gene is possibly TRBD2 (6 bases). Germline V gives CDR1 SGHTA, CDR2 FQGNSA. V was trimmed by 3 bases and J by 2 bases, leaving 17 bases between them. The length of the CDR3 is 16 residues. The CDR3 here is CASSFLRGRGTYEQYF. As DNA, the CDR3 is TGTGCCAGCAGCTTCCTCCGGGGACGGGGGACCTACGAGCAGTACTTC.

The chain combines TRBV6-1 with TRBJ2-1; the match to TRBD1 covers 7 bases. Germline loops: CDR1 MNHNS, CDR2 SASEGT. The CDR3 consists of 17 residues. V lost 4 bases and J lost 0; bases outside the gene matches: 9. DNA for the CDR3: TGTGCCAGCAGTGGACCGGGACAGAAGTCCTCCTACAATGAGCAGTTCTTC. Amino acid sequence: CASSGPGQKSSYNEQFF.

The gene calls are TRBV6-5 and TRBJ2-7; perhaps TRBD2 as D (6 bases). The CDR3 has 16 residues. The germline CDR1 and CDR2 sequences are MNHEY and SVGAGI. Trimming shortened V by 4 bases and J by 6 bases, and 22 bases separated the two germline ends. The CDR3 DNA follows: TGTGCCAGCAGTTCCCCCCGGGGTGGGGGGACGGCCGAGCAGTACTTC. This codes for CASSSPRGGGTAEQYF.

In nucleotides, the CDR3 is TGTGCCAGCAGCTTAGAAGGGGACAAGGACACTGAAGCTTTCTTT. It yields the protein CASSLEGDKDTEAFF. The chain combines TRBV7-8 with TRBJ1-1, with D tentatively TRBD1 (6 bases). Germline values: CDR1 SGHVS, CDR2 FQNEAQ. The CDR3 covers 15 residues. V was cut by 1 base and J by 3 bases, with 12 bases left in between.

V usage is TRBV4-1 and J usage is TRBJ2-7, with 8 bases lining up with TRBD1. The V and J ends lost 1 base and 2 bases, in that order; junction bases with no gene match: 7. Germline V gene data show CDR1 as MGHRA and CDR2 as YSYEKL. The CDR3 is 16 residues long. Here the CDR3 DNA reads TGCGCCAGCAGCCAAGCTATGGGACAGGCCGCCTACGAGCAGTACTTC. Translating it yields CASSQAMGQAAYEQYF.

The gene calls are TRBV12-3 or TRBV12-4 and TRBJ2-7; no firm D call. This CDR3 spans 12 amino acids. Trimming cost V 6 bases and J 3 bases, with 9 bases left between them. In DNA, the CDR3 is TGTGCCAGCAGCATCGTAGACTACGAGCAGTACTTC. Translated, it gives CASSIVDYEQYF.

The V call is TRBV11-2, the J call TRBJ2-6, with D perhaps TRBD2 (5 bases). V lost 6 bases and J 0 bases, leaving 18 bases between the germline ends. Per germline, CDR1 SGHAT and CDR2 FQNNGV. The CDR3 is 18 residues long. The CDR3 loop is CASRPPRAPYSGANVLTF. DNA for the CDR3: TGTGCCAGCAGGCCCCCGAGGGCTCCCTACTCTGGGGCCAACGTCCTGACTTTC. The variable domain in full, with the rest retrieved from reference TRBV11-2 and TRBJ2-6, is EAGVAQSPRYKIIEKRQSVAFWCNPISGHATLYWYQQILGQGPKLLIQFQNNGVVDDSQLPKDRFSAERLKGVDSTLKIQPAKLEDSAVYLCASRPPRAPYSGANVLTFGAGSRLTVL.

Notes on this clone: This specimen includes other DNA sequences encoding the same CDR3. V is TRBV7-9 and J is TRBJ1-1; D is unresolved. With 1 base removed from V and 4 bases from J, the gap between germline ends came to 7 bases. Germline loops: CDR1 SEHNR, CDR2 FQNEAQ (reference sequence). The CDR3 contains 13 residues. CDR3 DNA: TGTGCCAGCAGCTTAGGAGGGAGCACTGAAGCTTTCTTT. This translates into CASSLGGSTEAFF.

The rearrangement uses TRBV27 and TRBJ2-1; TRBD1 might be the D (6 bases). CDR3 size: 13 residues. The germline V gene encodes CDR1 MNHEY and CDR2 SMNVEV (reference sequence). V was shortened by 6 bases and J by 4 bases, with 10 bases between the two germline ends. DNA for the CDR3: TGTGCCAGCAGATGGACAGCTTACAATGAGCAGTTCTTC. It is translated as CASRWTAYNEQFF.

V gene TRBV6-5 combines with J gene TRBJ1-6; D is perhaps TRBD1 (5 bases). Trimming removed 6 bases from V and 3 bases from J, with 9 bases in between. Looked up from germline, CDR1 is MNHEY and CDR2 is SVGAGI. The CDR3 sequence is 14 residues long. In nucleotides, the CDR3 is TGTGCCAGCAGAGGGGCCTTCTATAATTCACCCCTCCACTTT. This translates into CASRGAFYNSPLHF.

The table lists this clone with a count of one. The CDR3 loop is CASSFQGYGYTF. In DNA, the CDR3 is TGTGCCAGCAGTTTTCAGGGCTATGGCTACACCTTC. V gene TRBV28 combines with J gene TRBJ1-2; D is possibly TRBD1 (5 bases). There are 12 residues in the CDR3. Germline CDR1 and CDR2: MDHEN and SYDVKM. Trimming took off 3 bases at V and 4 bases at J, with 6 bases between the two ends.